The rows below give T cell receptor beta chains drawn from one sample of a study of cytomegalovirus exposure and HLA in healthy donors. Repertoires were generated with immunoSEQ multiplex PCR, while TCRdb's copy carries only in-frame clones and drops some. The data contain about 120,000 clones, roughly 69% of them seen just once; the ten biggest clones take up roughly 9%. The sequencing sample was made of PBMCs. These receptors came from a woman aged 40 to 49 in good health and CMV-seropositive. The CDR3 runs from the conserved cysteine through the conserved F or W. The D gene is left open where the match is weak. Clone size is stated in some rows and not others, as once, few, many or a class when expanded.

. | TRBJ1-1 | . | TRBV9 | TGTGCCAGCAGCGAGGGGGGGGGCTTTATGAACACTGAAGCTTTCTTT | CASSEGGGFMNTEAFF
few | TRBJ2-5 | . | TRBV7-2 | TGTGCCAGCAGCTTAGAACGGACTCAAGAGACCCAGTACTTC | CASSLERTQETQYF
. | TRBJ2-3 | TRBD2 | TRBV25-1 | TGTGCCAGCAATCGGCGGGAGGCGTCAGATACGCAGTATTTT | CASNRREASDTQYF
. | TRBJ1-4 | TRBD1 | TRBV7-9 | TGTGCCAGCAGCTTGGACAGGGATAGTGAAAAACTGTTTTTT | CASSLDRDSEKLFF
few | TRBJ2-3 | TRBD2 | TRBV5-5 | TGTGCCAGCAGCCCTACTAGCGGGAGTTTCACAGATACGCAGTATTTT | CASSPTSGSFTDTQYF
. | TRBJ1-1 | . | TRBV18 | TGTGCCAGCTCACTCGCACCGGACAGAACCACTGAAGCTTTCTTT | CASSLAPDRTTEAFF
. | TRBJ2-7 | . | TRBV27 | TGTGCCAGCAGTTACCTCGGGGGTCCCGGTCTCTACGAGCAGTACTTC | CASSYLGGPGLYEQYF
. | TRBJ2-5 | . | TRBV7-9 | TGTGCCAGCAGCTCAAACAGGGCTAGCGGTCAAGAGACCCAGTACTTC | CASSSNRASGQETQYF
. | TRBJ2-7 | TRBD2 | TRBV5-4 | TGTGCCAGCAGCTCCTGGACTAGCGGGAGGAGGGCCAACGAGCAGTACTTC | CASSSWTSGRRANEQYF
. | TRBJ2-7 | TRBD2 | TRBV27 | TGTGCCAGCAGTCCCGACCCGGGACTAGCGTACTACGAGCAGTACTTC | CASSPDPGLAYYEQYF
. | TRBJ2-7 | . | TRBV6-1 | TGTGCCAGCAACCCTCCGCGGCCTTACGAGCAGTACTTC | CASNPPRPYEQYF
. | TRBJ1-2 | . | TRBV5-6 | TGTGCCAGCAGCTTTCCGGGACAAAGATATGGCTACACCTTC | CASSFPGQRYGYTF
. | TRBJ2-1 | . | TRBV5-1 | TGCGCCAGCAGTTCTCTCCACGAGGACAATGAGCAGTTCTTC | CASSSLHEDNEQFF
. | TRBJ2-7 | . | TRBV5-6 | TGTGCCAGCAGCTTGGGAGGGTACGAGCAGTACTTC | CASSLGGYEQYF
. | TRBJ2-1 | TRBD2 | TRBV5-1 | TGCGCCAGCAGCTTATCTCGGGAGGGCCCTACTGAGCAGTTCTTC | CASSLSREGPTEQFF
few | TRBJ2-1 | TRBD2 | TRBV16 | TGTGCCAGCAGCCAAAGTCTAGCGGGGAACAATGAGCAGTTCTTC | CASSQSLAGNNEQFF
few | TRBJ2-7 | TRBD1 | TRBV9 | TGTGCCAGCAGCGAGGAACAGGGGGCTGTCTACGAGCAGTACTTC | CASSEEQGAVYEQYF
. | TRBJ2-7 | TRBD1 | TRBV28 | TGTGCCAGCAGGGACCGGGACAGGGTTTCCGAGCAGTACTTC | CASRDRDRVSEQYF
few | TRBJ2-6 | TRBD1 | TRBV28 | TGTGCCAGCAGTTCCAGGGACAGGGAGTTAGCTGGGGCCAACGTCCTGACTTTC | CASSSRDRELAGANVLTF
few | TRBJ1-5 | TRBD1 | TRBV19 | TGTGCCAGTAGTGGAGGGGGCTTTCAGCCCCAGCATTTT | CASSGGGFQPQHF
. | TRBJ1-3 | . | TRBV5-4 | TGTGCCAGCAGCTCCGGACAGGGAAACACCATATATTTT | CASSSGQGNTIYF
few | TRBJ2-7 | TRBD2 | TRBV4-1 | TGCGCCAGCAGCCATGGACTAGAGCGTTACGATCAGCCGTACTTC | CASSHGLERYDQPYF
. | TRBJ2-7 | TRBD2 | TRBV18 | TGTGCCAGCTCACGAGGGGGACTAGCGGGAGAGCCCTACGAGCAGTACTTC | CASSRGGLAGEPYEQYF